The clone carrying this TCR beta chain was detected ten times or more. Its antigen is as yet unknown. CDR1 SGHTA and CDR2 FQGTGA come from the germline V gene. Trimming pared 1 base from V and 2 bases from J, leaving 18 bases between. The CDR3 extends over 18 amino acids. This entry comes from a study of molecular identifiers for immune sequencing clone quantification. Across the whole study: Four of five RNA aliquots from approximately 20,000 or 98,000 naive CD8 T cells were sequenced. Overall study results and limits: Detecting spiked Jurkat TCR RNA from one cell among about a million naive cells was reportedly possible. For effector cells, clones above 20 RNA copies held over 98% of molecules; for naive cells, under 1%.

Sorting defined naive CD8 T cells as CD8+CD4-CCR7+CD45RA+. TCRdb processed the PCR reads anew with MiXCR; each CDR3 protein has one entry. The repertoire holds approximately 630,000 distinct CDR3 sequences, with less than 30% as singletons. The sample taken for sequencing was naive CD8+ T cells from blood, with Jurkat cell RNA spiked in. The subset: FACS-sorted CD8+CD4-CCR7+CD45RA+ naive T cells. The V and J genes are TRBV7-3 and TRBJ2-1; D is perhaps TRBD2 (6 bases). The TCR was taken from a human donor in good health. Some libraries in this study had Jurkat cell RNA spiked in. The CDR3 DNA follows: TGTGCCAGCAGCTTAATTGGGGGTACATCGGGGGCCTACAATGAGCAGTTCTTC. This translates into CASSLIGGTSGAYNEQFF.